The 2 T cell receptor beta chains below all came from one sample that was sequenced in a study of T cell responses to AZD1222 COVID-19 vaccine. Profiling relied on immunoSEQ multiplex PCR, and the TCRdb table lists in-frame clones only, not all of them. The top ten hold under 3.5% of the sample, which has more than 110,000 clones, approximately 90% seen once. This sample comprised peripheral blood, obtained 28 days after the second AZD1222 dose. These receptors were obtained from an adult who received the AZD1222 COVID-19 vaccine.

This rearrangement joins TRBV7-2 to TRBJ1-3; D may be TRBD1 (6 bases). The CDR3 consists of 14 residues. Per germline, CDR1 SGHTA and CDR2 FQGNSA. The V gene lost 5 bases and the J gene lost 1 base, with 9 bases spanning the gap. The CDR3 bases are TGTGCCAGCAGCCTCGACAGGTCTGGAAACACCATATATTTT. Protein product: CASSLDRSGNTIYF.

The gene calls are TRBV5-4 and TRBJ2-7; TRBD2 matches 10 bases. The CDR3 covers 16 residues. The germline V gene has CDR1 SGHNT and CDR2 YYREEE (reference sequence). Trimming cost V 1 base and J 3 bases; bases outside gene matches: 7. CDR3 loop: CASSLSGTSGIYEQYF. The CDR3 DNA follows: TGTGCCAGCAGCTTGTCTGGCACTAGCGGGATCTACGAGCAGTACTTC.